The 22 T cell receptor beta chains below all came from one sample that was sequenced in a study of T-cell reconstitution after alpha-beta-depleted transplantation in children. As it was prepared, the TCRbeta library received unique molecular identifiers. TCRdb re-derived calls from the PCR reads in MiXCR, one entry per CDR3 protein. Of around 250,000 distinct CDR3 sequences in the sample, about 25% are singletons; the top ten hold 2.6%. Material: PBMCs, obtained before TCRalphabeta/CD19-depleted stem cell transplant. The receptors were gathered from a girl under 10 years old with Fanconi anemia, due to receive a stem cell transplant.

This clonotype was counted only a few times. The rearrangement joins TRBV5-1 to TRBJ2-3; no firm D call. The CDR3 sequence is 12 residues long. V dropped 4 bases and J dropped 2 bases, with 5 bases sitting between them. CDR1 is SGHRS and CDR2 is YFSETQ in the germline V gene. CDR3 DNA sequence: TGCGCCAGCAGCCTCCACACAGATACGCAGTATTTT. This encodes CASSLHTDTQYF.

This clonotype came up a few times. The chain uses TRBV7-3 and TRBJ2-1; D is tentatively TRBD1 or TRBD2 (5 bases each). The length of the CDR3 is 16 residues. Germline V gene data show CDR1 as SGHTA and CDR2 as FQGTGA. V gave up 4 bases and J gave up 5 bases, with 18 bases separating them. This CDR3 is CASSSQGRLRDNEQFF. CDR3 bases: TGTGCCAGCAGCTCCCAGGGACGACTACGAGACAATGAGCAGTTCTTC.

This chain links TRBV28 with TRBJ1-2, with 10 bases aligning to TRBD1. The germline CDR1 and CDR2 sequences are MDHEN and SYDVKM. V dropped 4 bases and J dropped 3; count of bases not matched to a gene: 2. The CDR3 loop spans 14 amino acids. The CDR3 bases are TGTGCCAGCAGTTCCGGGACAGGGGACTATGGCTACACCTTC. It codes for CASSSGTGDYGYTF.

This clonotype was seen ten or more times. The rearrangement links TRBV20-1 to TRBJ2-4; D uncertain. This CDR3 has 15 amino acids. The germline V and J ends were trimmed by 1 base and 0 bases, with 10 bases remaining between them. The germline V gene encodes CDR1 DFQATT and CDR2 SNEGSKA (reference sequence). In nucleotides, the CDR3 is TGCAGTGCTAGAGGACTCGCGTTAGCCAAAAACATTCAGTACTTC. This encodes CSARGLALAKNIQYF.

This clonotype was seen many times. The chain links TRBV20-1 to TRBJ2-7; D unclear. The V end lost 3 bases, the J end lost 4 bases, and 10 bases lay between the germline ends. The germline V gene encodes CDR1 DFQATT and CDR2 SNEGSKA (reference sequence). There are 12 residues in the CDR3. The CDR3 reads CSASPGPYEQYF. CDR3 in DNA: TGCAGTGCTAGCCCTGGCCCTTACGAGCAGTACTTC.

V and J are TRBV12-3 or TRBV12-4 and TRBJ2-7; TRBD1 matches 7 bases. The V and J ends lost 0 bases and 2 bases, in that order; junction bases with no gene match: 4. The CDR3 is 15 amino acids. The CDR3 is CASSLARQGPYEQYF. In DNA form, the CDR3 reads TGTGCCAGCAGTTTAGCGCGACAGGGACCCTACGAGCAGTACTTC.

The chain recombines TRBV7-2 with TRBJ2-7; 11 bases agree with TRBD2. Trimming at V came to 3 bases and at J to 1 base, leaving 8 bases not matched to a gene. The CDR3 totals 17 residues. Germline lookup yields CDR1 SGHTA and CDR2 FQGNSA. The CDR3 protein is CASSFGGTSGGSYEQYF. In DNA form, the CDR3 reads TGTGCCAGCAGCTTTGGGGGAACTAGCGGGGGTTCCTACGAGCAGTACTTC.

This clonotype was detected ten times or more. This rearrangement joins TRBV7-2 to TRBJ2-7; 11 bases match TRBD2. V lost 2 bases, J lost 4 bases, and 7 bases stayed unmatched. The germline gives CDR1 SGHTA, CDR2 FQGNSA. The CDR3 has 16 residues. The CDR3, as DNA: TGTGCCAGCAGCTTAACCCGACTAGCGGGACATTACGAGCAGTACTTC. Its protein is CASSLTRLAGHYEQYF.

This clonotype was detected only a few times. The chain uses TRBV7-3 and TRBJ2-7, with D perhaps matching TRBD2 (5 bases). CDR1 is SGHTA, CDR2 FQGTGA, per germline. CDR3 length: 14 residues. Trimming left V 3 bases short and J 3 bases short, with 12 bases between. The CDR3 reads CASSLSAGDYEQYF. DNA of the CDR3: TGTGCCAGCAGCTTGTCGGCCGGGGACTACGAGCAGTACTTC.

The gene calls are TRBV18 and TRBJ2-5; D not certain. CDR1 is KGHSH and CDR2 is LQKENI in the germline V gene. The CDR3 is 12 residues long. Trimming removed 1 base from V and 4 bases from J, with 4 bases in between. CDR3 in amino acids: CASSPLSETQYF. The CDR3 DNA sequence: TGTGCCAGCTCACCACTATCAGAGACCCAGTACTTC.

The rearrangement uses TRBV19 and TRBJ1-2; no firm D call. Germline V gives CDR1 LNHDA, CDR2 SQIVND (reference sequence). The length of the CDR3 is 14 residues. The V gene lost 7 bases and the J gene lost 2 bases, with 14 bases spanning the gap. The chain's CDR3 is CASTTRTGNYGYTF. The CDR3 bases are TGTGCCAGTACCACCCGGACGGGAAACTATGGCTACACCTTC.

The CDR3 reads CASQSVSETQYF. The CDR3 DNA reads TGTGCCAGCCAGAGCGTATCTGAGACCCAGTACTTC. The genes are TRBV2 and TRBJ2-5; D not resolved. V lost 8 bases and J 5 bases, leaving 12 bases between the germline ends. The CDR3 is 12 residues long. Germline loops: CDR1 SNHLY, CDR2 FYNNEI.

This clonotype was detected a few times. This chain links TRBV7-2 with TRBJ2-7; weak D call: TRBD1 (5 bases). V lost 5 bases and J lost 3, with 11 bases in between. Germline V gene data show CDR1 as SGHTA and CDR2 as FQGNSA. CDR3 length equals 13 residues. The CDR3 region has the DNA TGTGCCAGCAGCGAACAGGTTTTCTACGAGCAGTACTTC. Its protein product is CASSEQVFYEQYF.

The chain is built from TRBV20-1 and TRBJ2-7; tentative D call: TRBD1 (5 bases). V lost 0 bases, J lost 2 bases, and 11 bases lay in between. The CDR3 covers 14 residues. The germline V gene encodes CDR1 DFQATT and CDR2 SNEGSKA (reference sequence). CDR3 region: CSARDAATAYEQYF. The CDR3 DNA follows: TGCAGTGCTAGAGATGCCGCGACAGCCTACGAGCAGTACTTC.

In its sample, this clonotype was seen many times. The V gene is TRBV29-1, the J gene TRBJ2-1, with 11 bases identical to TRBD2. Trimming cost V 2 bases and J 8 bases; bases outside gene matches: 8. CDR3 length equals 15 residues. Germline V CDR1 and CDR2: SQVTM, ANQGSEA. The DNA of the CDR3 is TGCAGCGTTGAAACCCTAGCGGGAGGCTATGATGAGCAGTTCTTC. This encodes CSVETLAGGYDEQFF.

This clonotype has just a few counts. The chain combines TRBV30 with TRBJ2-3, with D unresolved. Germline CDR1 and CDR2: GTSNPN and SVGIG (reference sequence). The germline V and J ends were trimmed by 3 bases and 6 bases, with 10 bases remaining between them. This CDR3 region has 12 residues. In DNA form, the CDR3 reads TGTGCCTGGAGGGAAAATAGGGATACGCAGTATTTT. As protein: CAWRENRDTQYF.

There are many counts of this clonotype. V is TRBV6-5 and J is TRBJ1-5; 9 bases fit TRBD1. CDR1 is MNHEY, CDR2 SVGAGI, per germline. The CDR3 length is 14 residues. V dropped 5 bases and J dropped 6; count of bases not matched to a gene: 5. The CDR3: CASSTGTGTQPQHF. The CDR3 region has the DNA TGTGCCAGCAGTACCGGGACAGGGACTCAGCCCCAGCATTTT.

The chain has TRBV18 and TRBJ2-1; TRBD1 matches at 11 bases. This CDR3 has 15 residues. V shed 3 bases and J 2 bases; nucleotides not matched to a gene: 0. Germline lookup yields CDR1 KGHSH and CDR2 LQKENI. The CDR3 coding sequence is TGTGCCAGCTCACCGGGACAGGGGGCCTACAATGAGCAGTTCTTC. As protein: CASSPGQGAYNEQFF.

This clonotype was seen many times. The V call is TRBV5-1, the J call TRBJ1-1; D is undetermined. The CDR3 is made up of 13 amino acids. Germline V gene lookup returns CDR1 SGHRS and CDR2 YFSETQ. Trimming cost V 5 bases and J 0 bases, with 8 bases left between them. In nucleotides, the CDR3 is TGCGCCAGCAGGTACAGCATGAACACTGAAGCTTTCTTT. Protein sequence: CASRYSMNTEAFF.

The chain links TRBV20-1 to TRBJ2-3; D unresolved. Germline values: CDR1 DFQATT, CDR2 SNEGSKA (reference sequence). The CDR3 extends over 13 amino acids. Deletions cut 3 bases from V and 0 bases from J, with 7 bases between. The CDR3 DNA is TGCAGTGCTAGCGAGGACAGCACAGATACGCAGTATTTT. It codes for CSASEDSTDTQYF.

This clonotype has only a few counts. The rearrangement links TRBV7-2 to TRBJ2-5; 7 nucleotides match TRBD2. The CDR3 totals 14 residues. Germline V lookup: CDR1 SGHTA, CDR2 FQGNSA. V gave up 5 bases and J gave up 5 bases; unmatched junction bases: 8. The CDR3 reads CASSPSGGVETQYF. The CDR3 bases are TGTGCCAGCAGCCCTTCGGGAGGAGTGGAGACCCAGTACTTC.

The chain carries TRBV20-1 and TRBJ2-5; weak D call: TRBD1 (5 bases). Trimming removed 5 bases from V and 2 bases from J, with 15 bases in between. This CDR3 comprises 14 residues. From germline, CDR1 is DFQATT and CDR2 SNEGSKA (reference sequence). The CDR3 sequence: CSAGSGHSQETQYF. The CDR3 nucleotides read TGCAGTGCTGGGTCAGGACACTCACAAGAGACCCAGTACTTC.